Sequencing of this TCR beta chain was carried out in a study of CD8 T cells in ankylosing spondylitis. TCRdb re-called the 5' RACE reads with MiXCR, one entry per CDR3 protein. The sample carries approximately 100,000 distinct CDR3 sequences, roughly 8.3% recorded once. The study, taken as a whole, reports: Matched ankylosing spondylitis synovial fluid reportedly showed significant enrichment of disease-linked clones. Clones linked with disease were CD8+ and fairly uncommon in the peripheral blood.

A note on this clonotype: Its antigen is not known.

The CDR3 totals 17 residues. The V gene lost 0 bases and the J gene lost 3 bases, with 16 bases spanning the gap. From germline, CDR1 is LGHNA and CDR2 YSLEER. The clonotype originates from a male donor with ankylosing spondylitis or in good health (not recorded which). The chain is built from TRBV4-3 and TRBJ2-3; D might be TRBD1 (6 bases). What was sequenced was blood, either unsorted or a sorted T cell fraction (not recorded which). As DNA, the CDR3 is TGCGCCAGCAGCCAAGAACCATACAGGGTCGGAACAGATACGCAGTATTTT. This encodes CASSQEPYRVGTDTQYF.